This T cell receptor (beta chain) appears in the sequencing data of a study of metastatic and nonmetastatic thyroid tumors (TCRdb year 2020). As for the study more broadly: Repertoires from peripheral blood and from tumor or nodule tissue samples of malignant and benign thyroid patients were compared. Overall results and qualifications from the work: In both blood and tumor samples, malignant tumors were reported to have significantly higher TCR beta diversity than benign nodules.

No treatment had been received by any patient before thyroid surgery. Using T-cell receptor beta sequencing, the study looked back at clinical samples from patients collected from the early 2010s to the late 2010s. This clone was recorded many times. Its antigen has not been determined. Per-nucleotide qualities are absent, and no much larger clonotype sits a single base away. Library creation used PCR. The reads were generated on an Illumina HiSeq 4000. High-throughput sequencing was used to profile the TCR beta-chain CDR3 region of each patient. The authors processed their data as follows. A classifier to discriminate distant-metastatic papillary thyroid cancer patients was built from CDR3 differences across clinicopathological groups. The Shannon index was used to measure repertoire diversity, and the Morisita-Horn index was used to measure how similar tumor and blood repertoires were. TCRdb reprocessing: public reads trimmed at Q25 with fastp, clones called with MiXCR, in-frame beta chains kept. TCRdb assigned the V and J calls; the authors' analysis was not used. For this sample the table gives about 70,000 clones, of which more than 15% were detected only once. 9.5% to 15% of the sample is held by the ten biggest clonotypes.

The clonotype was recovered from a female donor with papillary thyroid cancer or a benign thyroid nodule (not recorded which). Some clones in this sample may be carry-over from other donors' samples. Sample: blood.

The bases read TGTGCCAGCAGCAGGCGGGAAGTAGATACGCAGTATTTT. It translates as CASSRREVDTQYF. Recombination linked TRBV7-3 to TRBJ2-3, with a tentative D gene TRBD2 over 6 matching bases. Reading from cysteine to phenylalanine, the CDR3 counts 13 amino acids. The sequence is cut down to CDR3 DNA, 39 bases in frame from base 1. Trimming removed 5 bases from V and 5 bases from J, leaving 11 bases between the germline ends. In the germline V gene, CDR1 corresponds to SGHTA and CDR2 to FQGTGA.